This TCR beta chain was sequenced in a study of graft-versus-host responses after intestinal transplantation. The CDR3 spans 17 residues. Germline V gives CDR1 MGHRA, CDR2 YSYEKL. Trimming removed 2 bases at V and 4 bases at J, with 18 bases between. Regarding the study as a whole: Researchers found GvH clones in recipient marrow, and some showed up first in ileum or blood. Where graft-donor T cell macrochimerism was present, patients had high graft-versus-host to host-versus-graft clonal ratios in allografts. Maximum circulating GvH clone levels tracked with early post-transplant HvG decreases.

Remarks on this clone: Its antigen is unknown.

Clones were read by immunoSEQ multiplex PCR, and TCRdb kept only the in-frame ones, dropping some. The table shows around 50,000 clones, with approximately 90% occurring only once. The sequenced sample was PBMCs, obtained 26 days after transplant. The TCR comes from a human patient who received an intestinal transplant, so some T cells may come from the graft donor. V and J are TRBV4-1 and TRBJ1-5, with TRBD1 as a possible D gene (6 bases). The CDR3 protein is CASSQPPHREGNQPQHF. DNA for the CDR3: TGCGCCAGCAGCCAACCCCCCCACAGGGAGGGTAATCAGCCCCAGCATTTT.